This TCR beta chain comes out of a study of blood T cell repertoires in COVID-19. The repertoire was sequenced with immunoSEQ multiplex PCR; TCRdb's copy has only in-frame clones and lacks some. This table has more than 110,000 clones, 84% appearing once. This clone was detected many times. Participants spanned ages roughly 18 to 90 years and resided in 20 to 30 US areas. A COVID-19 case had been met by exposed participants during the 2 weeks before study entry. The V end was cut by 8 bases, the J end by 0 bases, with 20 bases between. Germline loops: CDR1 LNHDA, CDR2 SQIVND (reference sequence). There are 16 residues in the CDR3.

This receptor was taken from a woman under 30 who had been exposed to COVID-19. The V call is TRBV19, the J call TRBJ2-7; perhaps TRBD2 as D (6 bases). Sequencing used PBMCs or T cells enriched from blood (not recorded which). The CDR3 nucleotides are TGTGCCAGTTCAGCCCCAGGGTCCGGGAGCTCCTACGAGCAGTACTTC. Its translation: CASSAPGSGSSYEQYF.